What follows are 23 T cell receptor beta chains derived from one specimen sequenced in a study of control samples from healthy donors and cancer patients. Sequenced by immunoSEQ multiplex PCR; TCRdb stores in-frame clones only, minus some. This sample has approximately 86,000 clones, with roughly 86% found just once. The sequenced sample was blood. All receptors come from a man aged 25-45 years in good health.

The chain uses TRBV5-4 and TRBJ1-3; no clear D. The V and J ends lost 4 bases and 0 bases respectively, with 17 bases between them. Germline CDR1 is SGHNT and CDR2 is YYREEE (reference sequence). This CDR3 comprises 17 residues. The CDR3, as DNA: TGTGCCAGCAGCCCTAACCAACGGGGAAGCTCTGGAAACACCATATATTTT. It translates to CASSPNQRGSSGNTIYF.

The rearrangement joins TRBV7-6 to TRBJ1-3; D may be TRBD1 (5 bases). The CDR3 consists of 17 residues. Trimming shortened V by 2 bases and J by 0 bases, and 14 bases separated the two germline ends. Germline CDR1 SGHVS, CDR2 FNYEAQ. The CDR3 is CASSLSGGASSGNTIYF. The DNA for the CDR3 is TGTGCCAGCAGCTTATCGGGAGGGGCCAGCTCTGGAAACACCATATATTTT.

The CDR3 region has the DNA TGCGCCAGCAGCCGGCAAACAGCCCGGGGACAGGGGGCGCTTGAGCAGTTCTTC. Protein: CASSRQTARGQGALEQFF. The V call is TRBV4-1, the J call TRBJ2-1, with TRBD1 identical over 12 bases. The CDR3 extends over 18 amino acids. Germline CDR1 reads MGHRA; CDR2 reads YSYEKL. Trimming at V came to 4 bases and at J to 9 bases, leaving 16 bases not matched to a gene.

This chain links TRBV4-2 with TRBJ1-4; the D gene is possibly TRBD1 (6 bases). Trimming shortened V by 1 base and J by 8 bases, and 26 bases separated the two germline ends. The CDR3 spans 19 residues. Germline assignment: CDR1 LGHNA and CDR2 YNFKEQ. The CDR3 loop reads CASSQGQLTPTGGREKLFF. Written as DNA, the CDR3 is TGTGCCAGCAGCCAAGGCCAGTTAACCCCTACGGGGGGCAGAGAAAAACTGTTTTTT.

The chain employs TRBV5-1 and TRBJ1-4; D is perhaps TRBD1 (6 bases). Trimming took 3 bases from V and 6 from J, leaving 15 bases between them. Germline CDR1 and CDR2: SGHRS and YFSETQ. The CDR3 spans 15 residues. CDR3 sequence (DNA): TGCGCCAGCAGCTATGGAGGGGGAATCGATGAAAAACTGTTTTTT. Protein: CASSYGGGIDEKLFF.

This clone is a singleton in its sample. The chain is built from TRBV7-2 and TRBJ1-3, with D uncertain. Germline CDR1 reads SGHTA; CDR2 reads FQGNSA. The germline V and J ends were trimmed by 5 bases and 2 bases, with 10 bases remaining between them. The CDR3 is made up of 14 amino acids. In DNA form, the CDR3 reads TGTGCCAGCAGCCCCTACCATGCTGGAAACACCATATATTTT. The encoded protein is CASSPYHAGNTIYF. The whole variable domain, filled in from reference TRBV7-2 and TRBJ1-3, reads GAGVSQSPSNKVTEKGKDVELRCDPISGHTALYWYRQSLGQGLEFLIYFQGNSAPDKSGLPSDRFSAERTGGSVSTLTIQRTQQEDSAVYLCASSPYHAGNTIYFGEGSWLTVV.

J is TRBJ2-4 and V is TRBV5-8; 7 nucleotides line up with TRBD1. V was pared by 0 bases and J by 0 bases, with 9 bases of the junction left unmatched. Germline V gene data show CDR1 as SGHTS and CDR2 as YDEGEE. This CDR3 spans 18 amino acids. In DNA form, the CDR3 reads TGTGCCAGCAGCTTGGCTGGGGACAGTCTTATAGCCAAAAACATTCAGTACTTC. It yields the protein CASSLAGDSLIAKNIQYF.

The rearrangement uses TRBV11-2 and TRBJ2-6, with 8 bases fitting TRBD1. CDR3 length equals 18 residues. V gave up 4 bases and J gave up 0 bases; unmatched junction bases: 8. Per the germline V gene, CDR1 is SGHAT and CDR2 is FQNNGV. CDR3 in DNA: TGTGCCAGCAGCTCCCCCGGGACAGGCTCCTCTGGGGCCAACGTCCTGACTTTC. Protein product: CASSSPGTGSSGANVLTF.

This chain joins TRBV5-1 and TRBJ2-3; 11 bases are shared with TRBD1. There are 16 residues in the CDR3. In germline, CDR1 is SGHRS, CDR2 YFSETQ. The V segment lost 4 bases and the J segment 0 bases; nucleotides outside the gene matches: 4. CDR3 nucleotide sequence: TGCGCCAGCAGCCGCGGGACAGGGGGTAGCACAGATACGCAGTATTTT. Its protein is CASSRGTGGSTDTQYF.

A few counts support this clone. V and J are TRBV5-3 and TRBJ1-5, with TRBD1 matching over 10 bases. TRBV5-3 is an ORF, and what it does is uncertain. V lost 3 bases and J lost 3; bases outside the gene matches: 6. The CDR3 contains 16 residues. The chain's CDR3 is CARSWGQGLFNQPQHF. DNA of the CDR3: TGTGCCAGAAGCTGGGGACAGGGGCTTTTCAATCAGCCCCAGCATTTT.

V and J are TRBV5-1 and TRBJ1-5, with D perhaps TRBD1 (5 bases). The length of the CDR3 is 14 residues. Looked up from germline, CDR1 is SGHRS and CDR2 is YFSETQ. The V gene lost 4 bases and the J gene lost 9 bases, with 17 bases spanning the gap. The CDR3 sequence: CASSPGGFPGPQHF. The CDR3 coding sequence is TGCGCCAGCAGCCCGGGGGGATTTCCGGGGCCCCAGCATTTT.

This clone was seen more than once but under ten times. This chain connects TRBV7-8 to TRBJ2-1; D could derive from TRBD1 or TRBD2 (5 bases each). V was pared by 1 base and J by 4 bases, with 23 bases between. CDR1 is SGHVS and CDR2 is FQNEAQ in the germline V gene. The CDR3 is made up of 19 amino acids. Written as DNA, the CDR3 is TGTGCCAGCAGCTTAGAGGCAGTGGCTACGACAGACTATTACAATGAGCAGTTCTTC. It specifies CASSLEAVATTDYYNEQFF. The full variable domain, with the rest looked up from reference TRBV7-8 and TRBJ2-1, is GAGVSQSPRYKVAKRGQDVALRCDPISGHVSLFWYQQALGQGPEFLTYFQNEAQLDKSGLPSDRFFAERPEGSVSTLKIQRTQQEDSAVYLCASSLEAVATTDYYNEQFFGPGTRLTVL.

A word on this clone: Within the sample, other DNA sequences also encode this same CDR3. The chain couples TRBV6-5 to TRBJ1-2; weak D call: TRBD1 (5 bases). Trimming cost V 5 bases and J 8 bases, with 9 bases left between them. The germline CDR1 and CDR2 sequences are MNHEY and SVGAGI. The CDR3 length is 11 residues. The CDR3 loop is CASSQGGGYTF. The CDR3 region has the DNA TGTGCCAGCAGTCAGGGAGGGGGCTACACCTTC.

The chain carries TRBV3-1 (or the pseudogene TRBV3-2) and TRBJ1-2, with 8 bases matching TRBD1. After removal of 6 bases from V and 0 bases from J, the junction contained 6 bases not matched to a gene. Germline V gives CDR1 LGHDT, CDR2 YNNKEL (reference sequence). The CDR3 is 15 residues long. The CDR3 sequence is CASRQTGATNYGYTF. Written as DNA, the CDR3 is TGTGCCAGCAGGCAGACAGGGGCGACTAACTATGGCTACACCTTC.

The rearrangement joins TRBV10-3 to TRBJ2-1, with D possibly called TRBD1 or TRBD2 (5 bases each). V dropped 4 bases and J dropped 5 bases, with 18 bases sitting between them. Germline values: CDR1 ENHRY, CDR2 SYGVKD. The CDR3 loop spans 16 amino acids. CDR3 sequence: CAISARTGRTHNEQFF. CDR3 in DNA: TGTGCCATCAGTGCTCGCACGGGGCGAACGCACAATGAGCAGTTCTTC.

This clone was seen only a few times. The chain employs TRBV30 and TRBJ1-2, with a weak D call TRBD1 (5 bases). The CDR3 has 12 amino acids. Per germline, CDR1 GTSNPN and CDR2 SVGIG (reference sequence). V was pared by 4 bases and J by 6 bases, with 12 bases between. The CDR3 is CAWNQGMNGYTF. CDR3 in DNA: TGTGCCTGGAATCAGGGAATGAATGGCTACACCTTC.

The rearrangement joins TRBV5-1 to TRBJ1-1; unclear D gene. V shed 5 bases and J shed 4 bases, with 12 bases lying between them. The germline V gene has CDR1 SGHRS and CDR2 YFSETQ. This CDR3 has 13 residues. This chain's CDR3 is CASSPEVTTEAFF. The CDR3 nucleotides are TGCGCCAGCAGTCCCGAGGTTACCACTGAAGCTTTCTTT.

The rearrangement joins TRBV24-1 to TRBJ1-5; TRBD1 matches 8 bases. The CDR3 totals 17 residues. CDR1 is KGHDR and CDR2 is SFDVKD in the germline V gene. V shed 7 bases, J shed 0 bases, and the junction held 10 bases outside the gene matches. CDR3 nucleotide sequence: TGTGCCACCAGCCCTGGGACAGGAGCTTATAGCAATCAGCCCCAGCATTTT. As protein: CATSPGTGAYSNQPQHF.

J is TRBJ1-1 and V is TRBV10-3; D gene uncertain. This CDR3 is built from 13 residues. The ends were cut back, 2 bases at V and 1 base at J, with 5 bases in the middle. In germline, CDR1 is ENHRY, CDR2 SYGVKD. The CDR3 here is CAISETKNTEAFF. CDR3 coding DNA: TGTGCCATCAGTGAGACAAAGAACACTGAAGCTTTCTTT.

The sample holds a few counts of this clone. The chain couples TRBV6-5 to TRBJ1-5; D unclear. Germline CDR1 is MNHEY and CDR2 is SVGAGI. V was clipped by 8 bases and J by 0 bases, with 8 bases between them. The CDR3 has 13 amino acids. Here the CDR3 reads CASSSGSNQPQHF. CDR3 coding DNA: TGTGCCAGCTCCTCGGGTAGCAATCAGCCCCAGCATTTT.

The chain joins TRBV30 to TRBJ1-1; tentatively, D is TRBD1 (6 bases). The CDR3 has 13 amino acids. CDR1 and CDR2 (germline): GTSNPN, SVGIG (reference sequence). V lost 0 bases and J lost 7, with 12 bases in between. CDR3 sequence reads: CAWSVATGYEAFF. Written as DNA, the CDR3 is TGTGCCTGGAGTGTAGCAACAGGGTATGAAGCTTTCTTT.

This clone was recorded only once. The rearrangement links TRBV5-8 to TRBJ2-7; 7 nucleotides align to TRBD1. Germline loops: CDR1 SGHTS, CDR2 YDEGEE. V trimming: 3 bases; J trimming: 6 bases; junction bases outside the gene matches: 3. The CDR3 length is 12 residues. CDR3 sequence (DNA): TGTGCCAGCAGCTGGACAGGACGCGAGCAGTACGTC. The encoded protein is CASSWTGREQYV.

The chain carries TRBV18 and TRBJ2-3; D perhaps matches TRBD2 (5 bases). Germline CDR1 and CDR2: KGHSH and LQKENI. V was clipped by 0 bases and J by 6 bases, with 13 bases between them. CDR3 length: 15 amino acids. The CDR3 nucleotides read TGTGCCAGCTCACCACCAGCTTCGGGGATTGATACGCAGTATTTT. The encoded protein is CASSPPASGIDTQYF.